This passage covers 4 T cell receptor beta chains from one sample sequenced in a study of blood T cell repertoires in COVID-19. TCRdb's table, derived via immunoSEQ multiplex PCR, lists solely in-frame clones and lacks some. The data contain just under 350,000 clones, 87% of them singletons. Sequenced material: peripheral blood. Source of these receptors: a woman aged 45-59 years with COVID-19, enrolled during active disease.

V usage is TRBV4-2 and J usage is TRBJ2-2; 8 bases match TRBD2. The CDR3 runs to 21 residues. CDR1 is LGHNA, CDR2 YNFKEQ, per germline. After removal of 5 bases from V and 2 bases from J, the junction contained 22 bases not matched to a gene. CDR3 sequence reads: CASSKGVLGLGSFGNTGELFF. CDR3 DNA: TGTGCCAGCAGCAAAGGGGTCTTGGGACTAGGGAGTTTTGGAAACACCGGGGAGCTGTTTTTT.

This sequence joins TRBV4-2 and TRBJ1-6, with TRBD1 as a possible D gene (6 bases). CDR3 length: 15 amino acids. V lost 0 bases and J lost 7, with 10 bases in between. CDR1 is LGHNA and CDR2 is YNFKEQ in the germline V gene. The CDR3 spells CASSQDWQGNSPLHF. CDR3 DNA sequence: TGTGCCAGCAGCCAAGATTGGCAGGGGAATTCACCCCTCCACTTT.

The DNA of the CDR3 is TGCGCCAGCCGGACAGGGTTTTTTACCGGGGAGCTGTTTTTT. Residues: CASRTGFFTGELFF. The rearrangement links TRBV5-1 to TRBJ2-2, with 8 positions matching TRBD1. The CDR3 totals 14 residues. The trim removed 7 bases at V and 5 bases at J, leaving 7 bases unmatched. Germline V gene lookup returns CDR1 SGHRS and CDR2 YFSETQ.

The V and J genes are TRBV19 and TRBJ2-2, with TRBD2 matching over 7 bases. Germline trimming cut 6 bases from V and 1 base from J; bases unmatched to any gene: 8. CDR1 and CDR2 from the germline V gene are LNHDA and SQIVND (reference sequence). CDR3 length: 16 amino acids. CDR3 DNA sequence: TGTGCCAGTAGGATGGTTGCTAGCGGGAACACCGGGGAGCTGTTTTTT. Its protein product is CASRMVASGNTGELFF. The full variable domain, rest sourced from reference TRBV19 and TRBJ2-2, is DGGITQSPKYLFRKEGQNVTLSCEQNLNHDAMYWYRQDPGQGLRLIYYSQIVNDFQKGDIAEGYSVSREKKESFPLTVTSAQKNPTAFYLCASRMVASGNTGELFFGEGSRLTVL.